The 5 T cell receptor beta chains below all came from one sample that was sequenced in a study of T cell responses to AZD1222 COVID-19 vaccine. Method: immunoSEQ multiplex PCR; TCRdb's copy keeps in-frame clones and lacks some. The table has more than 140,000 clones, approximately 90% seen once. This material consisted of peripheral blood, taken on day 0 of MenACWY control vaccination. The receptor set was obtained from an adult in good health.

The genes are TRBV6-2 or TRBV6-3 and TRBJ1-1; D is uncertain. V lost 5 bases and J lost 2, with 12 bases in between. This CDR3 region has 14 residues. CDR1 is MNHEY, CDR2 SVGEGT, per germline. This CDR3 is CASSNPVANTEAFF. DNA for the CDR3: TGTGCCAGCAGTAACCCCGTGGCCAACACTGAAGCTTTCTTT.

The V gene is TRBV24-1, the J gene TRBJ2-3; TRBD2 matches 7 bases. There are 16 residues in the CDR3. The germline CDR1 and CDR2 sequences are KGHDR and SFDVKD. Trimming at V came to 4 bases and at J to 0 bases, leaving 6 bases not matched to a gene. The CDR3 nucleotides read TGTGCCACCAGTGAAGCCGTGGGGGGGAGCACAGATACGCAGTATTTT. This gives the protein CATSEAVGGSTDTQYF.

The V gene is TRBV30, the J gene TRBJ2-7; D remains ambiguous. CDR1 is GTSNPN, CDR2 SVGIG, per germline (reference sequence). Trimming left V 2 bases short and J 3 bases short, with 8 bases between. The CDR3 is 12 amino acids. The CDR3 here is CAWSPANYEQYF. CDR3 in DNA: TGTGCCTGGAGTCCAGCTAACTACGAGCAGTACTTC.

This rearrangement joins TRBV6-5 to TRBJ1-2, with D unresolved. Looked up from germline, CDR1 is MNHEY and CDR2 is SVGAGI. The ends were cut back, 2 bases at V and 4 bases at J, with 8 bases in the middle. The CDR3 runs to 13 residues. CDR3: CASSYPRFYGYTF. The CDR3 DNA follows: TGTGCCAGCAGTTACCCCAGATTCTATGGCTACACCTTC.

The V gene is TRBV29-1, the J gene TRBJ1-1, with D hard to call. V lost 5 bases and J lost 5, with 15 bases in between. The CDR3 is 13 amino acids. The germline V gene has CDR1 SQVTM and CDR2 ANQGSEA. The CDR3 region is CSVTTGLGTEAFF. DNA of the CDR3: TGCAGCGTTACGACGGGTCTAGGGACTGAAGCTTTCTTT. The full variable domain, completed using reference TRBV29-1 and TRBJ1-1, is SAVISQKPSRDICQRGTSLTIQCQVDSQVTMMFWYRQQPGQSLTLIATANQGSEATYESGFVIDKFPISRPNLTFSTLTVSNMSPEDSSIYLCSVTTGLGTEAFFGQGTRLTVV.